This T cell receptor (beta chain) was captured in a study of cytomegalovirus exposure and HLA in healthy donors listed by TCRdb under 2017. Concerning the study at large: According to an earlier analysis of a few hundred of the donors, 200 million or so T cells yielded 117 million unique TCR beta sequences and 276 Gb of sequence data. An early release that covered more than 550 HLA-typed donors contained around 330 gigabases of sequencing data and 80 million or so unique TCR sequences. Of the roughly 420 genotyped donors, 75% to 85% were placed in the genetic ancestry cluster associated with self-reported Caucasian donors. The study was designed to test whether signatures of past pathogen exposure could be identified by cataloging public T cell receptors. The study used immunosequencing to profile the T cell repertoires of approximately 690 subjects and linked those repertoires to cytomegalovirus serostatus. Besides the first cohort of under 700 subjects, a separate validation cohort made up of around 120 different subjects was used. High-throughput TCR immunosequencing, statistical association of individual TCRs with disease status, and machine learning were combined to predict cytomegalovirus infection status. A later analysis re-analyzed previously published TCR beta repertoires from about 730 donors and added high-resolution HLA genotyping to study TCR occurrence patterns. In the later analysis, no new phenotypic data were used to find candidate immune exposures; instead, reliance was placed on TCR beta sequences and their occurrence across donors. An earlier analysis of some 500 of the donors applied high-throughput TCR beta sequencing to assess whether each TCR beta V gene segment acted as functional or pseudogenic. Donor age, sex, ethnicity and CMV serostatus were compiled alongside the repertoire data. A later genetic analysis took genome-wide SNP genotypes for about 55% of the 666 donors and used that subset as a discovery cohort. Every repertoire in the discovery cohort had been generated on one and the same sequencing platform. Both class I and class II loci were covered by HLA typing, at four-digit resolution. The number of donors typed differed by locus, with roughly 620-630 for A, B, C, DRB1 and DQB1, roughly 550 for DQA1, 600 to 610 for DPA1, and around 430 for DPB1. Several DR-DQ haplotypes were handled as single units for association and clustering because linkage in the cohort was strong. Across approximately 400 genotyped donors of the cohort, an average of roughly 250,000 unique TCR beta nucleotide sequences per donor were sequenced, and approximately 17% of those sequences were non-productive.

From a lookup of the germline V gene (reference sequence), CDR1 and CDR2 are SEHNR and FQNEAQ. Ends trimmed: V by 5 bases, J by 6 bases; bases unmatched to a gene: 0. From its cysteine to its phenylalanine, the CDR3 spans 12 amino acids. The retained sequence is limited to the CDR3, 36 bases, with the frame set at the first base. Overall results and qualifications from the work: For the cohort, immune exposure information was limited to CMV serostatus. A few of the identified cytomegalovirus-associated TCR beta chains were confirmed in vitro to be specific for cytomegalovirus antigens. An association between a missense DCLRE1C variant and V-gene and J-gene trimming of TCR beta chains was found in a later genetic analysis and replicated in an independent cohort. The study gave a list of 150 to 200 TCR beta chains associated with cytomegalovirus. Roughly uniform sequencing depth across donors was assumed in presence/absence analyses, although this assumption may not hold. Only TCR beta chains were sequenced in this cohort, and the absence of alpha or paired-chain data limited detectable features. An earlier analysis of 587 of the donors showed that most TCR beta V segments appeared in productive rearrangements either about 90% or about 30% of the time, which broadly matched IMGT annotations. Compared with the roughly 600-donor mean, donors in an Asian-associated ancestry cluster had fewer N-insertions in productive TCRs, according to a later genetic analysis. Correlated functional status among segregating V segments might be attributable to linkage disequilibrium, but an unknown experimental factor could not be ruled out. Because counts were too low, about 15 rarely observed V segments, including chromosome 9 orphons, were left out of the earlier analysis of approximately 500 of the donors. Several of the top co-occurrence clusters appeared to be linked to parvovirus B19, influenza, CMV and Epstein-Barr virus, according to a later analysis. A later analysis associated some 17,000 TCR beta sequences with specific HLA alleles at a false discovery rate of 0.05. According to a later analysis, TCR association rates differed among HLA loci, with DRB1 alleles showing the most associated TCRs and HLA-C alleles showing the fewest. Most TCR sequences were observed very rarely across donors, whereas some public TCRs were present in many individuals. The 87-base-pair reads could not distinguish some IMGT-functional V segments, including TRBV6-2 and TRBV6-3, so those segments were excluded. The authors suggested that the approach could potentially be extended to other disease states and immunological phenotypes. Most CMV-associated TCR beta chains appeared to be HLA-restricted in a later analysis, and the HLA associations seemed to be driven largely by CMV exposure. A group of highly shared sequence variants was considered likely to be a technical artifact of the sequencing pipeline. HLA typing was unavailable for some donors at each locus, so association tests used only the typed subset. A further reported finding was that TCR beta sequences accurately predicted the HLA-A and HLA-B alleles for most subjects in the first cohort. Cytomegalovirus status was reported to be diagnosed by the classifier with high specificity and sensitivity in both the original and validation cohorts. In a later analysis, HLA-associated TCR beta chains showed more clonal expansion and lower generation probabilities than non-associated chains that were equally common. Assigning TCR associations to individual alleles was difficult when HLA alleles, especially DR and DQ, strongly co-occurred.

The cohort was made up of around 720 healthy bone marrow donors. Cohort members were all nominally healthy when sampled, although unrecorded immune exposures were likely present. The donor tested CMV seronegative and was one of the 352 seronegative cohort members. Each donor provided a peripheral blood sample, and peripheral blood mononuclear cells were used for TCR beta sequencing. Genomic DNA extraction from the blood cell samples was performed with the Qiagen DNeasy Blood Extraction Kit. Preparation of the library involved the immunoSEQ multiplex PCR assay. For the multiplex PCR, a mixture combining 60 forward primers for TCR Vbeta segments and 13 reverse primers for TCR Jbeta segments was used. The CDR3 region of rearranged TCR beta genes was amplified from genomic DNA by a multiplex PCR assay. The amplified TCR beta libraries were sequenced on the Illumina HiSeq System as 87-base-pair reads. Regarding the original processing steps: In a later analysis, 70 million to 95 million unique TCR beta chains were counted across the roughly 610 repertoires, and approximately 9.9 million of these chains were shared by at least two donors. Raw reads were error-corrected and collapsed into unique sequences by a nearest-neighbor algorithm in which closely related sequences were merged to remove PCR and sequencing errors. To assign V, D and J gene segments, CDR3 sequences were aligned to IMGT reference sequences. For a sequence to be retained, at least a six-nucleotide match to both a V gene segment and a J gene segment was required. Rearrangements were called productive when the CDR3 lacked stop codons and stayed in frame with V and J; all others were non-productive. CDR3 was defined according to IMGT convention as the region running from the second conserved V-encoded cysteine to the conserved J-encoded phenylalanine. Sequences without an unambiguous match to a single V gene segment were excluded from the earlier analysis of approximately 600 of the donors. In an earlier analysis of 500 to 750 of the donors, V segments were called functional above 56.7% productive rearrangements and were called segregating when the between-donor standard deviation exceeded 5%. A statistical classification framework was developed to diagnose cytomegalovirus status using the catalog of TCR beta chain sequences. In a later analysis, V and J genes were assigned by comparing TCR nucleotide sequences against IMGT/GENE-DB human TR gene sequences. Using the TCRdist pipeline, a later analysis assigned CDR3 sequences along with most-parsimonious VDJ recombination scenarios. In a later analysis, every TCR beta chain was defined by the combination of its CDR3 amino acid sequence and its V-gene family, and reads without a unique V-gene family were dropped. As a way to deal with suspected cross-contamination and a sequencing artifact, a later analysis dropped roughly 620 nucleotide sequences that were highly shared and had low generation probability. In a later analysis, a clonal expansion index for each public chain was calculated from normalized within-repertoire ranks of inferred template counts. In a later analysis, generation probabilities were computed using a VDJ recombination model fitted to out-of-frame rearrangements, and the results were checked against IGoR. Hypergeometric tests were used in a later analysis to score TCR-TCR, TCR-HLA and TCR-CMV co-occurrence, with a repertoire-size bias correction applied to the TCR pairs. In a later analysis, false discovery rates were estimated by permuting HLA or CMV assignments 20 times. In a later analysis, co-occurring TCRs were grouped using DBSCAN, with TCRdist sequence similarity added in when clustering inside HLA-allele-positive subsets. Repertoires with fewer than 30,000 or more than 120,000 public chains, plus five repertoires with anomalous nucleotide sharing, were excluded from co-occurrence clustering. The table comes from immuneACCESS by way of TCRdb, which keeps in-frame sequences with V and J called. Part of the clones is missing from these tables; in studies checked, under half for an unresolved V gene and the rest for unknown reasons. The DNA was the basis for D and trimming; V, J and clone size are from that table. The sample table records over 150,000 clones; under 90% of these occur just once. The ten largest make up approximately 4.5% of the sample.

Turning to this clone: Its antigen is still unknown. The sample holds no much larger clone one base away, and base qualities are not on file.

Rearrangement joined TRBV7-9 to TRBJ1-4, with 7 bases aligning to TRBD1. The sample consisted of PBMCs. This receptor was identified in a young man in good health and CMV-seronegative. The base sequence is TGTGCCAGCAGCCAGGGGGATGAAAAACTGTTTTTT. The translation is CASSQGDEKLFF.